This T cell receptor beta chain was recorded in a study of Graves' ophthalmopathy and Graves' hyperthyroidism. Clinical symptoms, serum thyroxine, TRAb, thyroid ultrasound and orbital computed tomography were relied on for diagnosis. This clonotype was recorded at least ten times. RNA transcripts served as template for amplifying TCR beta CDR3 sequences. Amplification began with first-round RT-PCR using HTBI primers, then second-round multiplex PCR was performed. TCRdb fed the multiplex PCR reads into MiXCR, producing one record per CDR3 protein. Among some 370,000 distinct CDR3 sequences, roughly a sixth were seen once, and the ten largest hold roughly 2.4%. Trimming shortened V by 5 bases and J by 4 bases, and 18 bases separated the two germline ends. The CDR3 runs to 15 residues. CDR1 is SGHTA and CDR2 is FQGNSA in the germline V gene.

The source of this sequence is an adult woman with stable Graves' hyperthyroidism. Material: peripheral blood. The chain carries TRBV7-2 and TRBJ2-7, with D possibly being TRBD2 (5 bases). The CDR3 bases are TGTGCCAGCAGCCCCGACTCGTCTAGCTTTTACGAGCAGTACTTC. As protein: CASSPDSSSFYEQYF.